The 22 T cell receptor beta chains given below trace back to one sample, sequenced in a study of shared clonotypes between healthy human individuals. Naive CD8 cells, CD45RO-negative and positively selected for CCR7, excluded terminally differentiated effector memory CD45RA+ cells. TCRdb keeps only in-frame clones here, not all; method: immunoSEQ multiplex PCR. The repertoire includes 1.5 million to 2.5 million clones, less than 95% of them detected once, and more than 0.9% sits in the top ten. Sequencing was carried out using naive CD8+ T cells sorted from blood. The receptors derive from a man between 18 and 35 years old in good health.

The rearrangement uses TRBV2 and TRBJ1-6; no clear D gene. Germline CDR1 SNHLY, CDR2 FYNNEI. The CDR3 contains 15 residues. Trimming cost V 3 bases and J 4 bases, with 10 bases left between them. Here the CDR3 reads CASSDVASYNSPLHF. The CDR3 nucleotides are TGTGCCAGCAGTGACGTGGCCTCTTATAATTCACCCCTCCACTTT.

Concerning this clone itself: The sample has other DNA sequences that encode this CDR3 too. The chain recombines TRBV5-1 with TRBJ2-7; possibly TRBD1 for D (5 bases). This CDR3 contains 15 residues. Germline V gives CDR1 SGHRS, CDR2 YFSETQ. Trimming shortened V by 0 bases and J by 3 bases, and 13 bases separated the two germline ends. The CDR3 nucleotides are TGCGCCAGCAGCTTGGCCTCAGGGATTAGCTACGAGCAGTACTTC. It translates to CASSLASGISYEQYF. Drawing the rest from reference TRBV5-1 and TRBJ2-7, the complete variable domain is KAGVTQTPRYLIKTRGQQVTLSCSPISGHRSVSWYQQTPGQGLQFLFEYFSETQRNKGNFPGRFSGRQFSNSRSEMNVSTLELGDSALYLCASSLASGISYEQYFGPGTRLTVT.

The V call is TRBV5-1, the J call TRBJ2-1; a weak D match, TRBD2 (6 bases). Per germline, CDR1 SGHRS and CDR2 YFSETQ. V lost 1 base, J lost 4 bases, and 12 bases lay in between. CDR3 size: 15 residues. CDR3 amino acids: CASSLREVAYNEQFF. The DNA of the CDR3 is TGCGCCAGCAGCTTGAGGGAGGTGGCGTACAATGAGCAGTTCTTC.

The chain couples TRBV6-1 to TRBJ2-7; D possibly corresponds to TRBD1 (5 bases). Trimming took 6 bases from V and 2 from J, leaving 11 bases between them. The CDR3 spans 13 residues. CDR1 and CDR2 (germline): MNHNS, SASEGT. In DNA, the CDR3 is TGTGCCAGCAGCGAGACAGCCCCCTACGAGCAGTACTTC. Translated, it gives CASSETAPYEQYF.

In this sample, this clone turned up once. The V call is TRBV4-1, the J call TRBJ2-7; 12 bases fit TRBD2. Germline V gives CDR1 MGHRA, CDR2 YSYEKL. Losses at the gene ends were 4 bases for V and 3 bases for J; bases not matched to a gene: 4. The CDR3 is made up of 15 amino acids. This CDR3 is CASSPVLAGGYEQYF. CDR3 nucleotide sequence: TGCGCCAGCAGCCCTGTACTAGCGGGAGGCTACGAGCAGTACTTC.

The chain has TRBV7-8 and TRBJ1-5, with unresolved D. Trimming took 4 bases from V and 5 from J, leaving 18 bases between them. The length of the CDR3 is 16 residues. CDR1 and CDR2 from the germline V gene are SGHVS and FQNEAQ. CDR3 nucleotide sequence: TGTGCCAGCAGCTCTTATCTCATCGGGGTGGATCAGCCCCAGCATTTT. Translating it yields CASSSYLIGVDQPQHF.

This chain uses TRBV27 with TRBJ1-5; D perhaps matches TRBD1 (6 bases). V was pared by 3 bases and J by 4 bases, with 16 bases between. Germline CDR1 MNHEY, CDR2 SMNVEV (reference sequence). This CDR3 is 16 amino acids long. The DNA for the CDR3 is TGTGCCAGCAGTTTGGTGGGGGGCGCGGGTAATCAGCCCCAGCATTTT. Translating it yields CASSLVGGAGNQPQHF.

V is TRBV6-5 and J is TRBJ2-7; no clear D gene. The CDR3 is 13 amino acids. The V end lost 5 bases, the J end lost 2 bases, and 10 bases lay between the germline ends. Germline CDR1 reads MNHEY; CDR2 reads SVGAGI. CDR3 amino acids: CASSISGTYEQYF. The CDR3 nucleotides read TGTGCCAGCAGTATATCCGGCACCTACGAGCAGTACTTC.

This chain connects TRBV6-5 to TRBJ2-7, with D tentatively TRBD2 (5 bases). Trimming pared 8 bases from V and 3 bases from J, leaving 17 bases between. There are 14 residues in the CDR3. Germline lookup yields CDR1 MNHEY and CDR2 SVGAGI. CDR3 nucleotide sequence: TGTGCCAGCGAATCTGCGGAGGCTTTCTACGAGCAGTACTTC. Protein: CASESAEAFYEQYF.

This chain connects TRBV13 to TRBJ2-7; TRBD2 matches at 12 bases. V lost 2 bases and J lost 5; bases outside the gene matches: 7. CDR1 is PRHDT and CDR2 is FYEKMQ in the germline V gene (reference sequence). This CDR3 has 16 residues. CDR3 sequence: CASSLMTSGRINEQYF. The CDR3 DNA follows: TGTGCCAGCAGCTTAATGACTAGCGGGAGAATTAACGAGCAGTACTTC. Full variable domain (remainder filled in from reference TRBV13 and TRBJ2-7): AAGVIQSPRHLIKEKRETATLKCYPIPRHDTVYWYQQGPGQDPQFLISFYEKMQSDKGSIPDRFSAQQFSDYHSELNMSSLELGDSALYFCASSLMTSGRINEQYFGPGTRLTVT.

V and J are TRBV27 and TRBJ1-6, with TRBD1 identical over 8 bases. The CDR3 runs 12 residues. V lost 6 bases to trimming and J lost 9 bases; unmatched junction nucleotides: 1. Germline values: CDR1 MNHEY, CDR2 SMNVEV (reference sequence). CDR3 nucleotides: TGTGCCAGCAGGGACAGGGCTTCACCCCTCCACTTT. As protein: CASRDRASPLHF.

This sequence joins TRBV15 and TRBJ2-2; D remains unclear. The germline gives CDR1 LNHNV, CDR2 YYDKDF (reference sequence). V was trimmed by 3 bases and J by 4 bases, leaving 6 bases between them. The CDR3 is 13 residues long. The DNA of the CDR3 is TGTGCCACCAGCAGTATATTCACCGGGGAGCTGTTTTTT. It yields the protein CATSSIFTGELFF.

This chain connects TRBV13 to TRBJ2-7; D gene uncertain. The CDR3 consists of 14 residues. V lost 4 bases and J 1 base, leaving 11 bases between the germline ends. In germline, CDR1 is PRHDT, CDR2 FYEKMQ (reference sequence). The DNA of the CDR3 is TGTGCCAGCAGCTCCTCTATACGGTCCTACGAGCAGTACTTC. Translated: CASSSSIRSYEQYF.

CDR3 DNA sequence: TGTGCCAGCCTCACGGCGGGCTACGAGCAGTACTTC. It yields the protein CASLTAGYEQYF. The chain uses TRBV28 and TRBJ2-7, with a tentative D call TRBD2 (5 bases). V was cut by 8 bases and J by 3 bases, with 11 bases left in between. The CDR3 loop spans 12 amino acids. Germline CDR1 reads MDHEN; CDR2 reads SYDVKM.

This CDR3 reads CASSLGQSSTDTQYF. CDR3 nucleotide sequence: TGTGCCAGCAGTTTAGGGCAGTCAAGCACAGATACGCAGTATTTT. This chain connects TRBV28 to TRBJ2-3; D is unresolved. Germline loops: CDR1 MDHEN, CDR2 SYDVKM. The V end lost 2 bases, the J end lost 0 bases, and 9 bases lay between the germline ends. CDR3 length equals 15 residues.

The chain couples TRBV30 to TRBJ1-3; maybe TRBD1 (5 bases). V lost 4 bases to trimming and J lost 0 bases, with 13 bases between them. Germline V gene lookup returns CDR1 GTSNPN and CDR2 SVGIG (reference sequence). This CDR3 is built from 15 residues. This CDR3 reads CAWNTGVSSGNTIYF. The CDR3 DNA follows: TGTGCCTGGAACACAGGCGTAAGCTCTGGAAACACCATATATTTT.

The chain has TRBV27 and TRBJ2-7, with a tentative D call TRBD2 (5 bases). Germline V lookup: CDR1 MNHEY, CDR2 SMNVEV (reference sequence). This CDR3 is built from 15 residues. V was cut by 5 bases and J by 4 bases, with 18 bases left in between. This CDR3 is CASSQIGVTGYEQYF. The CDR3 DNA is TGTGCCAGCAGTCAAATCGGGGTAACTGGTTACGAGCAGTACTTC.

The chain carries TRBV29-1 and TRBJ2-2; a possible D gene is TRBD1 (5 bases). The CDR3 is made up of 11 amino acids. Germline V gene lookup returns CDR1 SQVTM and CDR2 ANQGSEA. V gave up 7 bases and J gave up 8 bases, with 11 bases separating them. CDR3 nucleotide sequence: TGCAGCGCCATCTCAGGGGGGGAGCTGTTTTTT. It specifies CSAISGGELFF.

This clone was counted a few times. The rearrangement joins TRBV2 to TRBJ2-7; D unresolved. V was cut by 6 bases and J by 2 bases, with 5 bases left in between. The CDR3 has 11 amino acids. Germline CDR1 SNHLY, CDR2 FYNNEI. CDR3 sequence reads: CASRPAYEQYF. Written as DNA, the CDR3 is TGTGCCAGCAGGCCGGCCTACGAGCAGTACTTC.

The V call is TRBV11-2, the J call TRBJ2-7; TRBD1 is a possible D gene (6 bases). The CDR3 is 16 amino acids. V was trimmed by 2 bases and J by 2 bases, leaving 16 bases between them. Germline CDR1 and CDR2: SGHAT and FQNNGV. CDR3 protein: CASSLTRQVRTYEQYF. CDR3 in DNA: TGTGCCAGCAGCTTAACAAGACAGGTCCGCACCTACGAGCAGTACTTC. Full variable domain (rest looked up from reference TRBV11-2 and TRBJ2-7): EAGVAQSPRYKIIEKRQSVAFWCNPISGHATLYWYQQILGQGPKLLIQFQNNGVVDDSQLPKDRFSAERLKGVDSTLKIQPAKLEDSAVYLCASSLTRQVRTYEQYFGPGTRLTVT.

The chain links TRBV10-3 to TRBJ2-2; TRBD1 matches at 7 bases. V gave up 10 bases and J gave up 0 bases; unmatched junction bases: 5. This CDR3 is 14 amino acids long. CDR1 ENHRY and CDR2 SYGVKD come from the germline V gene. CDR3 protein: CATTDRSNTGELFF. CDR3 coding DNA: TGTGCCACGACGGACAGGTCGAACACCGGGGAGCTGTTTTTT.

The chain couples TRBV7-8 to TRBJ1-4; D might be TRBD1 (5 bases). The CDR3 loop spans 14 amino acids. Germline-derived CDR1 and CDR2 are SGHVS and FQNEAQ. The V gene lost 5 bases and the J gene lost 5 bases, with 12 bases spanning the gap. The DNA for the CDR3 is TGTGCCAGCAGCCGTCCGGGGGGGAATGAAAAACTGTTTTTT. Translating gives CASSRPGGNEKLFF.